This T cell receptor (beta chain) was captured in a study of long-term antiretroviral therapy in people with HIV. From each donor, at least one pre-ART PBMC sample and at least two post-ART PBMC samples were obtained. Only United States sites treated participants with HIV. Overall study results and limits: HIV repertoires had narrower CDR3 length ranges than controls. ART adherence was not documented, and neither viral resistance nor therapy changes had any data.

An immunoSEQ assay, version v3.0, was performed at survey level. The table came from immunoSEQ multiplex PCR; TCRdb's copy has only in-frame clones and leaves some out. The sample yields approximately 28,000 clones, under 90% seen once. Note on this clone: Its specificity is unknown. The junction and the germline gene differ at one end; a read error may be behind it.

The CDR3 has 13 residues. CDR1 is SSHAT and CDR2 is FNYEAQ in the germline V gene (reference sequence). The TCR comes from a man aged 40-49 years with HIV. The rearrangement joins TRBV7-7 to TRBJ2-7; perhaps TRBD2 as D (5 bases). The starting material was unsorted PBMCs, obtained 4.7 to 5 years after starting antiretroviral therapy. The CDR3 DNA reads TGTGCTAGCAGCTCGTCCCCGGGAAACGAGCAGTACTTC. Its translation: CASSSSPGNEQYF.